A single sample gave rise to the 31 T cell receptor beta chains below, sequenced in a study of T cell responses to AZD1222 COVID-19 vaccine. Measured with immunoSEQ multiplex PCR; TCRdb has only the in-frame clones, and not every one. The sample has 80,000 to 90,000 clones, approximately 90% seen once. Sequences were derived from peripheral blood, sampled on day 0 of MenACWY control vaccination. The receptors here all came from an adult in good health.

The J gene is TRBJ2-7, the V gene TRBV7-9, with a tentative D call TRBD2 (5 bases). V was clipped by 5 bases and J by 5 bases, with 19 bases between them. This CDR3 is built from 15 residues. The germline gives CDR1 SEHNR, CDR2 FQNEAQ (reference sequence). CDR3: CASSLLSPGTHEQYF. The DNA of the CDR3 is TGTGCCAGCAGCCTTTTGAGCCCGGGAACCCACGAGCAGTACTTC.

The genes are TRBV18 and TRBJ2-1; 8 bases are a match to TRBD1. The CDR3 extends over 13 amino acids. The V gene's germline CDR1 is KGHSH and CDR2 LQKENI. J gave up 10 bases and V 3 bases, and 5 bases lay outside the gene matches. CDR3 loop: CASSPGTGEEQFF. The CDR3 DNA reads TGTGCCAGCTCACCCGGGACAGGAGAGGAGCAGTTCTTC.

This rearrangement joins TRBV6-5 to TRBJ2-3; TRBD1 matches 8 bases. Germline lookup yields CDR1 MNHEY and CDR2 SVGAGI. V lost 2 bases to trimming and J lost 8 bases; unmatched junction nucleotides: 6. There are 14 residues in the CDR3. The DNA for the CDR3 is TGTGCCAGCAGTTACGGGGCAGGGGGCGGTACGCAGTATTTT. Amino acids: CASSYGAGGGTQYF.

The J gene is TRBJ1-2, the V gene TRBV28, with a possible D match to TRBD1 (5 bases). The germline V gene has CDR1 MDHEN and CDR2 SYDVKM. The V gene lost 1 base and the J gene lost 6 bases, with 12 bases spanning the gap. The length of the CDR3 is 14 residues. The CDR3 DNA follows: TGTGCCAGCAGTTTATACCTCCAGGGCCATGGCTACACCTTC. Its translation is CASSLYLQGHGYTF.

The chain employs TRBV6-6 and TRBJ1-1; no reliable D call. Trimming removed 10 bases from V and 1 base from J, with 13 bases in between. The length of the CDR3 is 13 residues. Per the germline V gene, CDR1 is MNHNY and CDR2 is SVGAGI (reference sequence). CDR3 DNA: TGTGCCACCCCCGAGCAGCCGAACACTGAAGCTTTCTTT. It translates to CATPEQPNTEAFF.

V usage is TRBV19 and J usage is TRBJ1-5, with D perhaps matching TRBD1 (6 bases). This CDR3 contains 15 residues. The V gene lost 1 base and the J gene lost 5 bases, with 12 bases spanning the gap. Germline loops: CDR1 LNHDA, CDR2 SQIVND (reference sequence). CDR3 residues: CASSIADSLYQPQHF. In nucleotides, the CDR3 is TGTGCCAGTAGTATAGCGGACAGCCTGTATCAGCCCCAGCATTTT.

The CDR3 sequence is CASRPGAASSYNEQFF. Here the CDR3 DNA reads TGTGCCAGCAGACCCGGCGCCGCTAGCTCCTACAATGAGCAGTTCTTC. V gene TRBV28 combines with J gene TRBJ2-1; the D is unclear. Germline V CDR1 and CDR2: MDHEN, SYDVKM. V was clipped by 6 bases and J by 0 bases, with 15 bases between them. The CDR3 has 16 residues.

This clone was seen once. The rearrangement uses TRBV27 and TRBJ2-2; unclear D gene. Germline-derived CDR1 and CDR2 are MNHEY and SMNVEV (reference sequence). The CDR3 totals 16 residues. V shed 2 bases and J shed 8 bases, with 18 bases lying between them. CDR3 DNA sequence: TGTGCCAGCAGTTTAAGGGCCCTCGAAATATTTGGGGAGCTGTTTTTT. Residues: CASSLRALEIFGELFF.

The CDR3 spells CASSPGEETQYF. CDR3 nucleotide sequence: TGTGCCAGTTCCCCAGGGGAAGAGACCCAGTACTTC. The chain carries TRBV12-3 or TRBV12-4 and TRBJ2-5; possible D gene TRBD1, 6 bases. Trimming cost V 9 bases and J 3 bases, with 11 bases left between them. The CDR3 spans 12 residues.

This chain joins TRBV28 and TRBJ2-1; D is uncertain. V lost 1 base to trimming and J lost 5 bases, with 0 bases between them. In germline, CDR1 is MDHEN, CDR2 SYDVKM. This CDR3 spans 11 amino acids. The CDR3 spells CASSLYNEQFF. The CDR3 DNA reads TGTGCCAGCAGTTTATACAATGAGCAGTTCTTC.

This sequence joins TRBV27 and TRBJ1-5; D remains ambiguous. CDR3 length equals 13 residues. Per the germline V gene, CDR1 is MNHEY and CDR2 is SMNVEV (reference sequence). Trimming took off 3 bases at V and 10 bases at J, with 13 bases between the two ends. Here the CDR3 reads CASSFAGSQPQHF. Here the CDR3 DNA reads TGTGCCAGCAGTTTTGCGGGGTCCCAACCCCAGCATTTT.

This chain connects TRBV11-2 to TRBJ1-4; possibly TRBD1 for D (6 bases). Per the germline V gene, CDR1 is SGHAT and CDR2 is FQNNGV. V lost 4 bases and J 10 bases, leaving 25 bases between the germline ends. The CDR3 sequence is 17 residues long. As DNA, the CDR3 is TGTGCCAGCAGCTCCCTGGGGGGCGGTGCCGCGAGGGGAAAACTGTTTTTT. This gives the protein CASSSLGGGAARGKLFF.

The rearrangement joins TRBV30 to TRBJ1-2; D not resolved. V was cut by 5 bases and J by 7 bases, with 14 bases left in between. Germline CDR1 and CDR2: GTSNPN and SVGIG (reference sequence). The CDR3 has 12 amino acids. The CDR3 region has the DNA TGTGCCTGGGCCGACTGGATAGGTGGCTACACCTTC. Translating gives CAWADWIGGYTF.

V usage is TRBV4-2 and J usage is TRBJ2-7; D perhaps matches TRBD2 (7 bases). The CDR3 spans 14 residues. Germline-derived CDR1 and CDR2 are LGHNA and YNFKEQ. The V gene lost 4 bases and the J gene lost 4 bases, with 14 bases spanning the gap. The CDR3 DNA reads TGTGCCAGCAGCCCGGCGGGGGCGAGGTACGAGCAGTACTTC. This sequence encodes CASSPAGARYEQYF.

J is TRBJ2-2 and V is TRBV28; D uncertain. Trimming pared 1 base from V and 5 bases from J, leaving 11 bases between. CDR3 length: 15 amino acids. CDR1 and CDR2 from the germline V gene are MDHEN and SYDVKM. The CDR3 protein is CASSLFSRETGELFF. The DNA of the CDR3 is TGTGCCAGCAGTTTATTCAGTAGGGAAACCGGGGAGCTGTTTTTT.

This chain connects TRBV10-3 to TRBJ1-5, with a weak D call TRBD1 (6 bases). V lost 3 bases to trimming and J lost 6 bases, with 12 bases between them. The CDR3 loop spans 14 amino acids. CDR1 and CDR2 from the germline V gene are ENHRY and SYGVKD. The CDR3 nucleotides are TGTGCCATCAGTGATCGACAGGAGGTTCAGCCCCAGCATTTT. This translates into CAISDRQEVQPQHF.

The rearrangement links TRBV29-1 to TRBJ1-2; D is unresolved. Germline-derived CDR1 and CDR2 are SQVTM and ANQGSEA. This CDR3 has 9 residues. The V end was cut by 7 bases, the J end by 3 bases, with 3 bases between. The CDR3 protein is CSEDYGYTF. Written as DNA, the CDR3 is TGCAGCGAGGACTATGGCTACACCTTC.

V gene TRBV10-2 combines with J gene TRBJ2-1, with TRBD2 identical over 14 bases. Germline CDR1 and CDR2: WSHSY and SAAADI. The CDR3 sequence is 14 residues long. The J segment lost 6 bases and the V segment lost 7 bases, leaving 2 bases of the junction unmatched. The chain's CDR3 is CASMGTSGSNEQFF. The DNA for the CDR3 is TGCGCCAGCATGGGGACTAGCGGGAGCAATGAGCAGTTCTTC.

This chain joins TRBV2 and TRBJ2-3, with no clear D. Trimming removed 7 bases at V and 0 bases at J, with 11 bases between. Germline V gives CDR1 SNHLY, CDR2 FYNNEI. This CDR3 contains 14 residues. This CDR3 is CASTRFSSTDTQYF. The DNA of the CDR3 is TGTGCCAGCACCCGGTTTTCTAGCACAGATACGCAGTATTTT.

The J gene is TRBJ2-7, the V gene TRBV5-8; D may correspond to TRBD1 or TRBD2 (5 bases each). Germline V CDR1 and CDR2: SGHTS, YDEGEE. This CDR3 has 15 residues. The V gene lost 0 bases and the J gene lost 4 bases, with 14 bases spanning the gap. Here the CDR3 reads CASSLGMGEVYEQYF. The CDR3, as DNA: TGTGCCAGCAGCTTGGGTATGGGGGAAGTGTACGAGCAGTACTTC. Supplemented by reference TRBV5-8 and TRBJ2-7, the full variable domain reads EAGVTQSPTHLIKTRGQQATLRCSPISGHTSVYWYQQALGLGLQFLLWYDEGEERNRGNFPPRFSGRQFPNYSSELNVNALELEDSALYLCASSLGMGEVYEQYFGPGTRLTVT.

This clone was detected only once. V gene TRBV18 combines with J gene TRBJ1-6, with TRBD1 as a possible D gene (5 bases). Trimming pared 0 bases from V and 7 bases from J, leaving 10 bases between. The germline CDR1 and CDR2 sequences are KGHSH and LQKENI. The length of the CDR3 is 15 residues. This chain's CDR3 is CASSPPSRVNSPLHF. The CDR3 DNA is TGTGCCAGCTCACCACCTTCCAGGGTAAATTCACCCCTCCACTTT. The full variable domain, its missing parts supplied by reference TRBV18 and TRBJ1-6, is NAGVMQNPRHLVRRRGQEARLRCSPMKGHSHVYWYRQLPEEGLKFMVYLQKENIIDESGMPKERFSAEFPKEGPSILRIQQVVRGDSAAYFCASSPPSRVNSPLHFGNGTRLTVT.

In this sample, this clone turned up a few times. The chain recombines TRBV4-3 with TRBJ1-2, with a possible D match to TRBD1 (5 bases). V lost 0 bases and J lost 0, with 8 bases in between. CDR1 LGHNA and CDR2 YSLEER come from the germline V gene. The CDR3 covers 15 residues. The CDR3 sequence: CASSQDRGPNYGYTF. The CDR3 coding sequence is TGCGCCAGCAGCCAAGATCGGGGCCCTAACTATGGCTACACCTTC.

The chain uses TRBV28 and TRBJ2-1; maybe TRBD2 (6 bases). The V gene lost 5 bases and the J gene lost 0 bases, with 14 bases spanning the gap. Per the germline V gene, CDR1 is MDHEN and CDR2 is SYDVKM. The CDR3 length is 16 residues. For the CDR3, the DNA is TGTGCCAGCAGTCGGGGCGGGGCGAGCTCCTACAATGAGCAGTTCTTC. This gives the protein CASSRGGASSYNEQFF.

The chain couples TRBV18 to TRBJ1-5; D is undetermined. CDR1 KGHSH and CDR2 LQKENI come from the germline V gene. Trimming left V 0 bases short and J 0 bases short, with 9 bases between. The CDR3 runs to 16 residues. The CDR3 loop is CASSPPNRDSNQPQHF. CDR3 sequence (DNA): TGTGCCAGCTCACCACCGAATAGGGATAGCAATCAGCCCCAGCATTTT.

This chain uses TRBV4-3 with TRBJ2-2; 7 positions agree with TRBD1. The CDR3 has 17 residues. Per the germline V gene, CDR1 is LGHNA and CDR2 is YSLEER. Trimming at V came to 2 bases and at J to 1 base, leaving 7 bases not matched to a gene. The CDR3 protein is CASSQLSGTVNTGELFF. DNA for the CDR3: TGCGCCAGCAGCCAACTCTCCGGGACAGTGAACACCGGGGAGCTGTTTTTT.

The gene calls are TRBV27 and TRBJ1-3; D not resolved. Between the trimmed V and J ends, which lost 4 bases and 0 bases, there was a span of 10 bases. The CDR3 totals 15 residues. Germline V gene data show CDR1 as MNHEY and CDR2 as SMNVEV (reference sequence). CDR3 sequence: CASSSSLGSGNTIYF. The DNA of the CDR3 is TGTGCCAGCAGTTCATCGCTTGGCTCTGGAAACACCATATATTTT.

V gene TRBV10-1 combines with J gene TRBJ2-3; no clear D gene. CDR1 WNHNN and CDR2 SYGVQD come from the germline V gene (reference sequence). The length of the CDR3 is 10 residues. V was pared by 6 bases and J by 2 bases, with 0 bases between. This CDR3 is CASSTDTQYF. The CDR3 bases are TGCGCCAGCAGCACAGATACGCAGTATTTT.

V usage is TRBV5-1 and J usage is TRBJ2-2; TRBD2 might be the D (6 bases). Germline CDR1 is SGHRS and CDR2 is YFSETQ. The CDR3 is 16 residues long. The ends were cut back, 4 bases at V and 4 bases at J, with 17 bases in the middle. CDR3: CASSADSGRGTGELFF. The CDR3 region has the DNA TGCGCCAGCAGCGCCGATAGCGGAAGGGGCACCGGGGAGCTGTTTTTT.

In this sample, this clone turned up a few times. V usage is TRBV28 and J usage is TRBJ1-4; 12 nucleotides match TRBD1. The CDR3 sequence is 18 residues long. Losses at the gene ends were 6 bases for V and 3 bases for J; bases not matched to a gene: 11. The germline gives CDR1 MDHEN, CDR2 SYDVKM. CDR3: CASSPTGTGGLSNEKLFF. The CDR3 DNA reads as TGTGCCAGCAGCCCAACCGGGACAGGGGGCCTCTCTAATGAAAAACTGTTTTTT. Based on the CDR3 plus reference TRBV28 and TRBJ1-4, the full variable domain is DVKVTQSSRYLVKRTGEKVFLECVQDMDHENMFWYRQDPGLGLRLIYFSYDVKMKEKGDIPEGYSVSREKKERFSLILESASTNQTSMYLCASSPTGTGGLSNEKLFFGSGTQLSVL.

The chain links TRBV6-5 to TRBJ2-2; tentatively, D is TRBD1 or TRBD2 (5 bases each). CDR1 is MNHEY and CDR2 is SVGAGI in the germline V gene. The CDR3 totals 14 residues. V lost 6 bases to trimming and J lost 4 bases, with 12 bases between them. CDR3 region: CASSAPRGTGELFF. In DNA form, the CDR3 reads TGTGCCAGCAGCGCTCCGAGGGGCACCGGGGAGCTGTTTTTT.

The genes are TRBV28 and TRBJ1-2; TRBD1 is a possible D gene (5 bases). With 4 bases removed from V and 4 bases from J, the gap between germline ends came to 16 bases. Looked up from germline, CDR1 is MDHEN and CDR2 is SYDVKM. This CDR3 region has 15 residues. The CDR3 nucleotides are TGTGCCAGCAGTTCTCGTACCGGGACGGGCTATGGCTACACCTTC. Translated, it gives CASSSRTGTGYGYTF.